This T cell receptor (beta chain) is drawn from a study of long-term antiretroviral therapy in people with HIV. The assay, immunoSEQ v3.0, was run at survey level. Assay used: immunoSEQ multiplex PCR; TCRdb lists only in-frame clones, some missing. The sample records roughly 29,000 clones, more than 80% being singletons. Study results and limitations: Relative to control repertoires, HIV repertoires exhibited narrower CDR3 length ranges.

Note on this clone: Its antigen remains unidentified.

Germline V CDR1 and CDR2: SGHTA, FQGTGA. V was shortened by 8 bases and J by 4 bases, with 14 bases between the two germline ends. The CDR3 covers 13 residues. Sequencing was performed on unsorted PBMCs, taken 0.3 years after starting antiretroviral therapy. This receptor was obtained from a man in his forties or fifties with HIV. The genes are TRBV7-3 and TRBJ1-1, with D perhaps matching TRBD1 (6 bases). This CDR3 reads CASRGGGGTEAFF. The CDR3 DNA is TGTGCCAGCCGAGGGGGGGGCGGCACTGAAGCTTTCTTT.